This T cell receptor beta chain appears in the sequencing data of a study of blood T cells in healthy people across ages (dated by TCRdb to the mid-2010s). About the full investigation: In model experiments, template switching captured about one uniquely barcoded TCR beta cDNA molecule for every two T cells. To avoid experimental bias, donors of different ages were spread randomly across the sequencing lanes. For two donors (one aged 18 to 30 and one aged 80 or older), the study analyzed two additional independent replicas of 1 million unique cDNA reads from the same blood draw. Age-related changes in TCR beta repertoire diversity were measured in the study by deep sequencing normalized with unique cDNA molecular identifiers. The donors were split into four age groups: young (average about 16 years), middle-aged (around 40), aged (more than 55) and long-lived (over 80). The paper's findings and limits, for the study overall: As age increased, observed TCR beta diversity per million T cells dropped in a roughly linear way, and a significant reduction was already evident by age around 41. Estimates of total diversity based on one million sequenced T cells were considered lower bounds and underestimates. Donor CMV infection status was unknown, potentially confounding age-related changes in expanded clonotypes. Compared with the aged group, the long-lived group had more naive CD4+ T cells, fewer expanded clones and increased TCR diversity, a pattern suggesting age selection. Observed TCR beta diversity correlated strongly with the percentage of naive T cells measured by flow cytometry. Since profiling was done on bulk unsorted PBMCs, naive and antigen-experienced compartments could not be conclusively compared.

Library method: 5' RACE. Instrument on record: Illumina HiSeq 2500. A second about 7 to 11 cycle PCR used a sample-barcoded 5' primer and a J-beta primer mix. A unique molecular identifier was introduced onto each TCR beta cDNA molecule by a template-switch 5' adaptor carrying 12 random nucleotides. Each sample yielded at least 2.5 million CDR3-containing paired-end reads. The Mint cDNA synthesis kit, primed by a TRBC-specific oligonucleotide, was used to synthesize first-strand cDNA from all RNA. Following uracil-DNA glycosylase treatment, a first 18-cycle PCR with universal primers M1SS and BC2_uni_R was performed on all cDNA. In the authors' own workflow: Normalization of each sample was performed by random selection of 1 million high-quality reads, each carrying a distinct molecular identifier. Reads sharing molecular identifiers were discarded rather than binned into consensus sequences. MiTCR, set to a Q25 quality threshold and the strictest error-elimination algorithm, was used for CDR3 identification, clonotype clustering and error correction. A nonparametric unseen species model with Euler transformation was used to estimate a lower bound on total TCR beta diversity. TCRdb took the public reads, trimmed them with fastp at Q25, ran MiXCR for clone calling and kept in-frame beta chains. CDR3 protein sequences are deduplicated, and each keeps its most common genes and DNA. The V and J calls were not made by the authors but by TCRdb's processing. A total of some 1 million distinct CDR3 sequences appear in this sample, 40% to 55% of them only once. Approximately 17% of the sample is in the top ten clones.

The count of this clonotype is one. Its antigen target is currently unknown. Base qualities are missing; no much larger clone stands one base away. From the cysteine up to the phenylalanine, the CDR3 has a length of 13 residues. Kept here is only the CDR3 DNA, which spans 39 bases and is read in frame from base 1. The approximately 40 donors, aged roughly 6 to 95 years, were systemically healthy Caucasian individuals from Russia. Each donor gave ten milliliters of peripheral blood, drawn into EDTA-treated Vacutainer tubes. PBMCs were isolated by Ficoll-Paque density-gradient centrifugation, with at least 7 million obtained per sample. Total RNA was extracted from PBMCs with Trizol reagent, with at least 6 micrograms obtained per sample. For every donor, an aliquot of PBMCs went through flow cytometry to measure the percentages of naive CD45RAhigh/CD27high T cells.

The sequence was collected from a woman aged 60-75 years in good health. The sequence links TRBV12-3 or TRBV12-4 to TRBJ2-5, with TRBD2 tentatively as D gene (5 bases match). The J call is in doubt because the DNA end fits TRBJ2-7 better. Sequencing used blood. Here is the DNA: TGTGCCAGCAGTGTACCCACTAGCTACGAGCAGTACTTC. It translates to CASSVPTSYEQYF.